Each of the 20 T cell receptor beta chains below was sequenced from the same sample in a study of T cell responses to AZD1222 COVID-19 vaccine. The table came from immunoSEQ multiplex PCR; TCRdb's copy has only in-frame clones and leaves some out. The table shows approximately 80,000 clones, with 85% to 90% occurring only once. The starting material was peripheral blood, obtained on day 0 of AZD1222 vaccination. Source of these receptors: an adult in good health.

The chain has TRBV19 and TRBJ2-1; weak D call: TRBD1 (6 bases). There are 17 residues in the CDR3. Germline lookup yields CDR1 LNHDA and CDR2 SQIVND (reference sequence). V was pared by 3 bases and J by 0 bases, with 15 bases between. DNA for the CDR3: TGTGCCAGTAGTATTTGGGGGCCCCGTAGCTCCTACAATGAGCAGTTCTTC. Protein sequence: CASSIWGPRSSYNEQFF.

This clone was observed a single time. The chain couples TRBV6-1 to TRBJ1-2; D is undetermined. Germline V gene lookup returns CDR1 MNHNS and CDR2 SASEGT. V lost 3 bases and J lost 3, with 8 bases in between. The CDR3 consists of 13 residues. Written as DNA, the CDR3 is TGTGCCAGCAGTGAGGCCGGAGACTATGGCTACACCTTC. Its translation: CASSEAGDYGYTF.

The rearrangement uses TRBV7-9 and TRBJ1-5, with 12 bases matching TRBD1. With V trimmed by 5 bases and J by 6 bases, 5 bases remained unmatched. In germline, CDR1 is SEHNR, CDR2 FQNEAQ (reference sequence). There are 15 residues in the CDR3. The CDR3 loop is CASSPGTGGFQPQHF. Here the CDR3 DNA reads TGTGCCAGCAGCCCAGGGACAGGGGGCTTTCAGCCCCAGCATTTT.

This CDR3 is CASSMPGGNYGYTF. The CDR3 DNA is TGTGCCAGTAGTATGCCAGGGGGTAACTATGGCTACACCTTC. J is TRBJ1-2 and V is TRBV19, with 7 bases matching TRBD1. Germline V CDR1 and CDR2: LNHDA, SQIVND (reference sequence). V lost 3 bases and J lost 1; bases outside the gene matches: 2. The CDR3 loop spans 14 amino acids. Full variable domain (missing parts from reference TRBV19 and TRBJ1-2): DGGITQSPKYLFRKEGQNVTLSCEQNLNHDAMYWYRQDPGQGLRLIYYSQIVNDFQKGDIAEGYSVSREKKESFPLTVTSAQKNPTAFYLCASSMPGGNYGYTFGSGTRLTVV.

This sequence joins TRBV29-1 and TRBJ1-2, with 9 bases matching TRBD1. The CDR3 covers 12 residues. V was clipped by 6 bases and J by 8 bases; unmatched bases: 7. CDR1 and CDR2 from the germline V gene are SQVTM and ANQGSEA. In DNA, the CDR3 is TGCAGCGTAGCGACAGGGGGAAGGGGCTACACCTTC. It is translated as CSVATGGRGYTF.

This chain connects TRBV10-2 to TRBJ2-4; 7 bases line up with TRBD2. Germline CDR1 WSHSY, CDR2 SAAADI. The CDR3 is 16 amino acids. V shed 2 bases, J shed 2 bases, and the junction held 6 bases outside the gene matches. CDR3 sequence (DNA): TGCGCCAGCAGTGAGAAGCGGGAACTTTCCAAAAACATTCAGTACTTC. It specifies CASSEKRELSKNIQYF.

The chain uses TRBV29-1 and TRBJ1-1, with D possibly TRBD1 on 6 matching bases. Trimming stripped 3 bases from V and 4 bases from J, with 18 bases between. Germline CDR1 SQVTM, CDR2 ANQGSEA. The CDR3 spans 15 residues. As DNA, the CDR3 is TGCAGCGTTGAGGGTTTGGGGGGGGCTCGCACTGAAGCTTTCTTT. Protein: CSVEGLGGARTEAFF.

This chain uses TRBV5-8 with TRBJ2-7, with no clear D. Germline assignment: CDR1 SGHTS and CDR2 YDEGEE. This CDR3 comprises 10 residues. Trimming took 4 bases from V and 4 from J, leaving 3 bases between them. CDR3 nucleotide sequence: TGTGCCAGCAGCCAATACGAGCAGTACTTC. This translates into CASSQYEQYF. The complete variable domain, with remaining parts taken from reference TRBV5-8 and TRBJ2-7, reads EAGVTQSPTHLIKTRGQQATLRCSPISGHTSVYWYQQALGLGLQFLLWYDEGEERNRGNFPPRFSGRQFPNYSSELNVNALELEDSALYLCASSQYEQYFGPGTRLTVT.

The chain combines TRBV27 with TRBJ2-1; 7 bases map to TRBD1. There are 15 residues in the CDR3. V lost 6 bases to trimming and J lost 3 bases; unmatched junction nucleotides: 8. The germline gives CDR1 MNHEY, CDR2 SMNVEV (reference sequence). The CDR3 reads CASSSGQLIYNEQFF. CDR3 DNA: TGTGCCAGCAGCTCGGGACAGTTGATCTACAATGAGCAGTTCTTC.

This chain uses TRBV10-3 with TRBJ1-3; 8 nucleotides agree with TRBD1. Trimming cost V 3 bases and J 5 bases; bases outside gene matches: 9. The CDR3 has 16 amino acids. In germline, CDR1 is ENHRY, CDR2 SYGVKD. CDR3 residues: CAISDGAGGNRNTIYF. The CDR3 coding sequence is TGTGCCATCAGTGACGGGGCAGGGGGCAACAGAAACACCATATATTTT.

The chain carries TRBV5-5 and TRBJ2-5; a possible D gene is TRBD1 (6 bases). V lost 4 bases and J 3 bases, leaving 13 bases between the germline ends. Germline loops: CDR1 SGHKS, CDR2 YYEKEE (reference sequence). The CDR3 contains 14 residues. The CDR3 loop reads CASSLVAGEETQYF. The CDR3 DNA reads as TGTGCCAGCAGCCTAGTCGCAGGGGAAGAGACCCAGTACTTC.

V gene TRBV5-4 combines with J gene TRBJ1-5, with D perhaps matching TRBD1 (5 bases). The CDR3 consists of 15 residues. V lost 4 bases, J lost 2 bases, and 13 bases lay in between. The germline V gene has CDR1 SGHNT and CDR2 YYREEE (reference sequence). The CDR3 loop is CASSRGGTGNQPQHF. CDR3 in DNA: TGTGCCAGCAGCCGGGGGGGGACGGGCAATCAGCCCCAGCATTTT.

The chain joins TRBV2 to TRBJ2-5; D remains unclear. The V end was cut by 7 bases, the J end by 1 base, with 13 bases between. Germline loops: CDR1 SNHLY, CDR2 FYNNEI. The CDR3 sequence is 14 residues long. The CDR3 protein is CASNRRSIQETQYF. In DNA, the CDR3 is TGTGCCAGCAATCGCAGGTCCATCCAAGAGACCCAGTACTTC.

The rearrangement uses TRBV15 and TRBJ1-3, with 7 bases fitting TRBD1. This CDR3 comprises 16 residues. Trimming took 6 bases from V and 0 from J; bases not matched to a gene: 8. CDR1 is LNHNV and CDR2 is YYDKDF in the germline V gene (reference sequence). As DNA, the CDR3 is TGTGCCACCAGTGGAGGACAGGTCTACTCTGGAAACACCATATATTTT. Amino acid sequence: CATSGGQVYSGNTIYF.

The chain uses TRBV12-3 or TRBV12-4 and TRBJ2-7, with D possibly matching TRBD2 (6 bases). Between the trimmed V and J ends, which lost 4 bases and 3 bases, there was a span of 10 bases. This CDR3 spans 13 amino acids. As DNA, the CDR3 is TGTGCCAGCAGTTCACTGCGGGGCTACGAGCAGTACTTC. It codes for CASSSLRGYEQYF.

The rearrangement uses TRBV4-2 and TRBJ2-2; D perhaps matches TRBD1 (5 bases). Trimming removed 3 bases from V and 1 base from J, with 12 bases in between. This CDR3 region has 16 residues. The germline gives CDR1 LGHNA, CDR2 YNFKEQ. Written as DNA, the CDR3 is TGTGCCAGCAGCCAGGCCCAGGGCCAGAACACCGGGGAGCTGTTTTTT. Translating gives CASSQAQGQNTGELFF.

In this sample, this clone turned up once. The chain couples TRBV10-3 to TRBJ2-2; the D is unclear. Trimming took off 2 bases at V and 4 bases at J, with 14 bases between the two ends. Germline CDR1 ENHRY, CDR2 SYGVKD. This CDR3 has 16 residues. This CDR3 is CAISESGNVGTGELFF. The CDR3 nucleotides read TGTGCCATCAGTGAGAGTGGCAACGTGGGCACCGGGGAGCTGTTTTTT.

This chain connects TRBV4-2 to TRBJ1-1; D call uncertain. The CDR3 covers 12 residues. V lost 3 bases, J lost 5 bases, and 7 bases lay in between. CDR1 and CDR2 (germline): LGHNA, YNFKEQ. The CDR3 loop is CASSQTPTEAFF. The CDR3 DNA follows: TGTGCCAGCAGCCAGACCCCGACTGAAGCTTTCTTT.

The chain carries TRBV30 and TRBJ1-2, with TRBD1 matching over 11 bases. The CDR3 contains 13 residues. Losses at the gene ends were 5 bases for V and 7 bases for J; bases not matched to a gene: 6. Germline assignment: CDR1 GTSNPN and CDR2 SVGIG (reference sequence). The CDR3 coding sequence is TGTGCCTGGCAGGGACAGGGGGGACGTGGCTACACCTTC. Residues: CAWQGQGGRGYTF.

The CDR3 coding sequence is TGTGCCGGTAAACCGGGACAGGGTAGTGAAAAACTGTTTTTT. Its protein product is CAGKPGQGSEKLFF. The chain combines TRBV6-5 with TRBJ1-4, with 9 bases matching TRBD1. CDR1 and CDR2 from the germline V gene are MNHEY and SVGAGI. The length of the CDR3 is 14 residues. The V and J ends lost 11 bases and 7 bases, in that order; junction bases with no gene match: 11.